This T cell receptor beta chain was retrieved from a study of blood T cell repertoires in COVID-19. Overall study context: Samples representing acute and convalescent COVID-19 were sourced from the United States, Italy and Spain. The cDNA or gDNA used as material had been derived from T cells, B-cell-depleted T cells, or PBMCs.

Original methodology: Amplification of reference gene primers provided the estimated nucleated cell counts. Produced via immunoSEQ multiplex PCR; TCRdb's table is partial and in-frame only. From that table come the V and J calls and clone size; the DNA was used to work out D and trimming. The table records a few hundred thousand clones, approximately 81% of them present only once. The CDR3 extends over 15 amino acids. The V gene's germline CDR1 is LNHDA and CDR2 SQIVND (reference sequence). With 5 bases clipped from V and 4 bases from J, the junction kept 8 bases outside the gene matches. The TCR originated in a woman under 30 with acute or convalescent COVID-19. The chain couples TRBV19 to TRBJ1-3, with 7 bases aligning to TRBD1. Sequenced: peripheral blood. CDR3 loop: CASSPEQGRGNTIYF. As DNA, the CDR3 is TGTGCCAGTAGTCCGGAACAGGGGAGAGGAAACACCATATATTTT.